This TCR beta chain appears in the sequencing data of a study of blood T cell repertoires in COVID-19. Study in general: Sites across the United States, Italy and Spain contributed samples from acute and convalescent COVID-19. The cDNA or gDNA used as material had been derived from T cells, B-cell-depleted T cells, or PBMCs.

This clone was seen a handful of times. Per the authors' pipeline: Reference gene primer amplification yielded estimated nucleated cell counts. Profiling relied on immunoSEQ multiplex PCR, and the TCRdb table lists in-frame clones only, not all of them. That table furnishes V, J and clone size, whereas the DNA furnished D and trimming. The sample has some 200,000 clones, around 82% seen once. With 0 bases clipped from V and 5 bases from J, the junction kept 4 bases outside the gene matches. The CDR3 runs 15 residues. Germline CDR1 and CDR2: SGDLS and YYNGEE. This clonotype was sampled from a woman aged 30 to 39 who had recovered from COVID-19. The sequenced sample consisted of peripheral blood. The V and J genes are TRBV9 and TRBJ1-5, with 8 bases lining up with TRBD1. The CDR3 coding sequence is TGTGCCAGCAGCGTAGCTGCAGGGGGCGATCAGCCCCAGCATTTT. Translated: CASSVAAGGDQPQHF. The entire variable domain, with the rest obtained from reference TRBV9 and TRBJ1-5, is as follows: DSGVTQTPKHLITATGQRVTLRCSPRSGDLSVYWYQQSLDQGLQFLIQYYNGEERAKGNILERFSAQQFPDLHSELNLSSLELGDSALYFCASSVAAGGDQPQHFGDGTRLSIL.